This TCR beta chain is from a study of molecular identifiers for immune sequencing clone quantification. This clonotype was counted many times. Its antigen is undetermined. TCRdb re-called the PCR reads through MiXCR, storing one row per CDR3 protein. This sample has some 320,000 distinct CDR3 sequences; under 25% occur once, and the top ten carry 0.74%. The CDR3 has 13 amino acids. CDR1 and CDR2 (germline): SQVTM, ANQGSEA. The V and J ends lost 6 bases and 2 bases respectively, with 11 bases between them. Study-level findings and limits: Because of identical TCR molecules sharing a barcode, sizes of highly expanded clones could be underestimated.

Sorted cells numbering roughly 18,000 to 1,100,000, with 10%, 30% or 50% RNA, yielded the naive CD8 libraries. Sequencing used naive CD8+ T cells from blood, with Jurkat cell RNA spiked in. The subset here: FACS-sorted CD8+CD4-CCR7+CD45RA+ naive T cells. The receptor comes from a human donor in good health. Some libraries in this study had Jurkat cell RNA spiked in. This chain connects TRBV29-1 to TRBJ2-4, with TRBD2 as a possible D gene (6 bases). CDR3 nucleotide sequence: TGCAGCGTCGAGGCGGGGTCCAAAAACATTCAGTACTTC. The encoded protein is CSVEAGSKNIQYF.